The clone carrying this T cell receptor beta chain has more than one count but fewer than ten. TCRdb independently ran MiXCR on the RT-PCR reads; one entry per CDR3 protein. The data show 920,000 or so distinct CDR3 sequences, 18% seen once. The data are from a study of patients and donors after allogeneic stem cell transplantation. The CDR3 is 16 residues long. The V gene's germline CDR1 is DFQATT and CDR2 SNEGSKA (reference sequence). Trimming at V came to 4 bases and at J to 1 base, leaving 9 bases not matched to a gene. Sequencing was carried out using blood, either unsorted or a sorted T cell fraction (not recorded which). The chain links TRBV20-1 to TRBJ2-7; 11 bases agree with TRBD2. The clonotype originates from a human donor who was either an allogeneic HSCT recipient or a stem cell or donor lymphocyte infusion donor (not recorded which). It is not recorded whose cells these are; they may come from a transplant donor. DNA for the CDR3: TGCAGTGCTACCGGAACTAGCGGGAGTCGGTCCTACGAGCAGTACTTC. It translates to CSATGTSGSRSYEQYF.